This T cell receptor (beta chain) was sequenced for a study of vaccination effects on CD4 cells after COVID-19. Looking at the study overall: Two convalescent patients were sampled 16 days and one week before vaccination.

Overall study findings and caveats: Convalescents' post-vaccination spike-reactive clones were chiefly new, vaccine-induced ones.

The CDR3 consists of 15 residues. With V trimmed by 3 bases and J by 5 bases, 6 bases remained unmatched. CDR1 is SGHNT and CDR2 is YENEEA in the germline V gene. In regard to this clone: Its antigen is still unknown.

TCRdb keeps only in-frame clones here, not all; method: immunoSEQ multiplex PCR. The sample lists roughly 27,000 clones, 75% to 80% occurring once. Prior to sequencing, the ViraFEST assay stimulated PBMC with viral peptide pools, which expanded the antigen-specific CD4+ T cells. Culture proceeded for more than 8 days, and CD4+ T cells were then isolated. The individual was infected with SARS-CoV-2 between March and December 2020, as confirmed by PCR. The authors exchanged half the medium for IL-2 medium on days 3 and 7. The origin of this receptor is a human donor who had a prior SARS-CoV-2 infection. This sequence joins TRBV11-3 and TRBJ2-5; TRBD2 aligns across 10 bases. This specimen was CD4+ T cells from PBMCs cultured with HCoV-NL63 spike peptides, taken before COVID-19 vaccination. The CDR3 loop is CASSFSLAGDETQYF. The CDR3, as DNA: TGTGCCAGCAGCTTCTCTCTAGCGGGAGATGAGACCCAGTACTTC.